This record concerns one T cell receptor beta chain sequence. Its antigen remains unidentified. Since all of the isolated RNA was reverse transcribed, expressed TCRB transcripts were what got sequenced. Sequencing used immunoSEQ multiplex PCR; TCRdb keeps in-frame clones, though not all of them. Among 200,000 to 300,000 clones, around 26% were seen once, and the ten largest hold 3% to 4%. This entry is derived from a study of beta chain features in type 1 diabetes. Study findings and constraints: cDNA sequencing could over-represent cells with high TCR expression.

The sequence came from a man aged 30 to 45 in good health. The sequenced material came from central memory CD4+ T cells from blood.

CDR3 sequence: CASSGWKGSRNTEAFF. CDR3 sequence (DNA): TGTGCCAGCAGTGGGTGGAAAGGGTCTAGGAACACTGAAGCTTTCTTT. This rearrangement joins TRBV27 to TRBJ1-1; D unclear. The germline V and J ends were trimmed by 5 bases and 1 base, with 17 bases remaining between them. CDR3 length: 16 residues. Germline V gene lookup returns CDR1 MNHEY and CDR2 SMNVEV (reference sequence).